The 18 T cell receptor beta chains given below trace back to one sample, sequenced in a study of T cells in Graves' hyperthyroidism and ophthalmopathy (dated by TCRdb to between 2018 and 2021). The library relied on multiplex PCR. Sequencer: Illumina HiSeq 2000. TCR beta CDR3 regions were amplified from RNA transcripts. For the first round of RT-PCR on the TCR CDR3, the HTBI primer set was used together with the Qiagen OneStep RT-PCR kit. TCRdb trimmed the raw reads at Q25, called clones with MiXCR and kept productive beta chains. Every entry covers one CDR3 protein and lists the most common genes and DNA from its rows. Recorded for this sample are hundreds of thousands of distinct CDR3 sequences; about 14% of them occurred a single time. The ten largest account for 25% to 30% of the sample. Material for sequencing was blood. The receptors originated from a man aged 45-65 years with Graves' ophthalmopathy.

The chain recombines TRBV6-1 with TRBJ1-3; D is unresolved. Germline assignment: CDR1 MNHNS and CDR2 SASEGT. Trimming took off 3 bases at V and 0 bases at J, with 6 bases between the two ends. This CDR3 comprises 14 residues. The CDR3 reads CASSEPVSGNTIYF. Here the CDR3 DNA reads TGTGCCAGCAGTGAGCCAGTCTCTGGAAACACCATATATTTT.

V usage is TRBV3-1 and J usage is TRBJ2-7, with D possibly matching TRBD2 (5 bases). V lost 5 bases, J lost 5 bases, and 10 bases lay in between. The CDR3 is 12 amino acids. CDR1 and CDR2 (germline): LGHDT, YNNKEL (reference sequence). The CDR3 region has the DNA TGTGCCAGCAGCTCGGGAACGAACGAGCAGTACTTC. Translated, it gives CASSSGTNEQYF.

This clonotype was observed a single time. V is TRBV10-3 and J is TRBJ2-2; 7 positions match TRBD2. J was trimmed by 1 base and V by 4 bases; bases with no gene match: 6. CDR1 is ENHRY and CDR2 is SYGVKD in the germline V gene. The length of the CDR3 is 16 residues. Here the CDR3 reads CAISVSLAVNTGELFF. The CDR3 DNA reads as TGTGCCATCAGTGTTAGCCTAGCGGTGAACACCGGGGAGCTGTTTTTT.

This chain uses TRBV19 with TRBJ1-5; maybe TRBD1 (6 bases). The CDR3 consists of 15 residues. Germline V gives CDR1 LNHDA, CDR2 SQIVND (reference sequence). V lost 9 bases and J 3 bases, leaving 18 bases between the germline ends. The CDR3 is CASNRGAEANQPQHF. CDR3 bases: TGTGCCAGCAACCGGGGGGCGGAAGCCAATCAGCCCCAGCATTTT. The full variable domain, rest sourced from reference TRBV19 and TRBJ1-5, is DGGITQSPKYLFRKEGQNVTLSCEQNLNHDAMYWYRQDPGQGLRLIYYSQIVNDFQKGDIAEGYSVSREKKESFPLTVTSAQKNPTAFYLCASNRGAEANQPQHFGDGTRLSIL.

This rearrangement joins TRBV9 to TRBJ2-1; 7 nucleotides line up with TRBD2. Per germline, CDR1 SGDLS and CDR2 YYNGEE. Trimming cost V 9 bases and J 13 bases; bases outside gene matches: 10. The CDR3 consists of 11 residues. CDR3 nucleotide sequence: TGTGCCACCGGCGAGGGGACTAATCAGTTCTTC. This codes for CATGEGTNQFF.

This clonotype was detected a few times. The V and J genes are TRBV7-6 and TRBJ2-2; 9 bases match TRBD1. Germline loops: CDR1 SGHVS, CDR2 FNYEAQ. CDR3 length: 15 amino acids. The trim removed 3 bases at V and 4 bases at J, leaving 3 bases unmatched. CDR3 coding DNA: TGTGCCAGCAGCTTGGGACAGGGTTTCACCGGGGAGCTGTTTTTT. It encodes CASSLGQGFTGELFF.

This clonotype was found many times. J is TRBJ2-7 and V is TRBV5-1; 12 bases agree with TRBD2. This CDR3 contains 21 residues. Germline V gene lookup returns CDR1 SGHRS and CDR2 YFSETQ. V gave up 4 bases and J gave up 1 base; unmatched junction bases: 21. As DNA, the CDR3 is TGCGCCAGCAGCCCCCAGGTCAGGGGGCTAGCGGGAGGGTTTAGGTCCTACGAGCAGTACTTC. It translates to CASSPQVRGLAGGFRSYEQYF.

This clonotype was seen repeatedly, ten times or more. The gene calls are TRBV18 and TRBJ2-5, with D perhaps TRBD1 (6 bases). Looked up from germline, CDR1 is KGHSH and CDR2 is LQKENI. The V end was cut by 3 bases, the J end by 0 bases, with 8 bases between. CDR3 length: 14 amino acids. The CDR3, as DNA: TGTGCCAGCTCACCTACAGGGTACCAAGAGACCCAGTACTTC. Translating gives CASSPTGYQETQYF.

In this sample, this clonotype turned up many times. The chain couples TRBV10-1 to TRBJ2-5, with 10 bases matching TRBD1. The V and J ends lost 4 bases and 3 bases, in that order; junction bases with no gene match: 8. CDR3 size: 16 residues. Germline CDR1 WNHNN, CDR2 SYGVQD (reference sequence). The CDR3 loop reads CASSVGTGTGEETQYF. The CDR3 nucleotides read TGCGCCAGCAGTGTCGGAACCGGGACAGGGGAAGAGACCCAGTACTTC.

This sequence joins TRBV5-8 and TRBJ1-1; D is uncertain. CDR1 is SGHTS and CDR2 is YDEGEE in the germline V gene. The CDR3 consists of 16 residues. V lost 1 base and J lost 2, with 15 bases in between. This CDR3 reads CASSLKPVGANTEAFF. The CDR3 DNA reads TGTGCCAGCAGCTTGAAGCCGGTAGGAGCTAACACTGAAGCTTTCTTT. Together with reference TRBV5-8 and TRBJ1-1, the CDR3 gives the full variable domain: EAGVTQSPTHLIKTRGQQATLRCSPISGHTSVYWYQQALGLGLQFLLWYDEGEERNRGNFPPRFSGRQFPNYSSELNVNALELEDSALYLCASSLKPVGANTEAFFGQGTRLTVV.

This clonotype was detected ten times or more. This chain connects TRBV5-1 to TRBJ2-3; the match to TRBD2 covers 13 bases. CDR3 length equals 18 residues. Losses at the gene ends were 4 bases for V and 1 base for J; bases not matched to a gene: 9. Germline V gene sequence: CDR1 SGHRS, CDR2 YFSETQ. The CDR3 nucleotides are TGCGCCAGCAGCACAAACCCCACTAGCGGGAGGGGCACAGATACGCAGTATTTT. Amino acids: CASSTNPTSGRGTDTQYF.

Of note for this clonotype: This may come from a read error, since a much larger clone is one base off. The chain joins TRBV5-1 to TRBJ1-1; D may be TRBD1 (6 bases). CDR1 SGHRS and CDR2 YFSETQ come from the germline V gene. This CDR3 contains 14 residues. The CDR3 nucleotides are TGTGCCAGCAGCATGAAGGGATGGGACACTGAAGCTCTCTTT. This gives the protein CASSMKGWDTEALF.

There are many counts of this clonotype. J is TRBJ1-1 and V is TRBV30, with D perhaps matching TRBD1 (5 bases). Trimming removed 0 bases from V and 1 base from J, with 12 bases in between. CDR3 length: 15 residues. CDR1 is GTSNPN, CDR2 SVGIG, per germline (reference sequence). The CDR3 is CAWSVRGGRNTEAFF. In nucleotides, the CDR3 is TGTGCCTGGAGTGTACGGGGGGGAAGGAACACTGAAGCTTTCTTT.

This clonotype has only a few counts. This sequence joins TRBV5-1 and TRBJ2-3; D unresolved. CDR3 length: 13 residues. With 0 bases removed from V and 10 bases from J, the gap between germline ends came to 12 bases. The germline CDR1 and CDR2 sequences are SGHRS and YFSETQ. The DNA for the CDR3 is TGCGCCAGCAGCTTGGAGGGTTCCCAGCCGCAGTATTTT. It encodes CASSLEGSQPQYF.

This clonotype occurred many times. This chain connects TRBV11-2 to TRBJ2-1; no clear D gene. The CDR3 consists of 13 residues. V lost 5 bases and J 6 bases, leaving 11 bases between the germline ends. Looked up from germline, CDR1 is SGHAT and CDR2 is FQNNGV. CDR3 sequence (DNA): TGTGCCAGCAGCCCACTTCGGCTCAATGAGCAGTTCTTC. Amino acids: CASSPLRLNEQFF.

The DNA for the CDR3 is TGTGCCAGCAGCATCCTACGACTAGCGGGAGGGCCGGGGGAGACCCAGTACTTC. Protein sequence: CASSILRLAGGPGETQYF. The genes are TRBV6-1 and TRBJ2-5; 14 bases match TRBD2. The V gene's germline CDR1 is MNHNS and CDR2 SASEGT. The CDR3 totals 18 residues. V was clipped by 6 bases and J by 5 bases; unmatched bases: 14.

This clonotype was recorded a few times. CDR3: CASSPGLAGSNPYEQYF. Here the CDR3 DNA reads TGCGCCAGCAGCCCGGGACTAGCGGGATCAAATCCCTACGAGCAGTACTTC. The chain recombines TRBV5-1 with TRBJ2-7; 13 nucleotides match TRBD2. V shed 4 bases, J shed 2 bases, and the junction held 9 bases outside the gene matches. The CDR3 loop spans 17 amino acids. The germline gives CDR1 SGHRS, CDR2 YFSETQ.

At least ten counts were recorded for this clonotype. The V call is TRBV24-1, the J call TRBJ2-7; TRBD1 might be the D (6 bases). Germline CDR1 and CDR2: KGHDR and SFDVKD. CDR3 length equals 13 residues. V was trimmed by 4 bases and J by 2 bases, leaving 8 bases between them. This chain's CDR3 is CATSEQGTYEQYF. CDR3 coding DNA: TGTGCCACCAGTGAGCAGGGGACCTACGAGCAGTACTTC.